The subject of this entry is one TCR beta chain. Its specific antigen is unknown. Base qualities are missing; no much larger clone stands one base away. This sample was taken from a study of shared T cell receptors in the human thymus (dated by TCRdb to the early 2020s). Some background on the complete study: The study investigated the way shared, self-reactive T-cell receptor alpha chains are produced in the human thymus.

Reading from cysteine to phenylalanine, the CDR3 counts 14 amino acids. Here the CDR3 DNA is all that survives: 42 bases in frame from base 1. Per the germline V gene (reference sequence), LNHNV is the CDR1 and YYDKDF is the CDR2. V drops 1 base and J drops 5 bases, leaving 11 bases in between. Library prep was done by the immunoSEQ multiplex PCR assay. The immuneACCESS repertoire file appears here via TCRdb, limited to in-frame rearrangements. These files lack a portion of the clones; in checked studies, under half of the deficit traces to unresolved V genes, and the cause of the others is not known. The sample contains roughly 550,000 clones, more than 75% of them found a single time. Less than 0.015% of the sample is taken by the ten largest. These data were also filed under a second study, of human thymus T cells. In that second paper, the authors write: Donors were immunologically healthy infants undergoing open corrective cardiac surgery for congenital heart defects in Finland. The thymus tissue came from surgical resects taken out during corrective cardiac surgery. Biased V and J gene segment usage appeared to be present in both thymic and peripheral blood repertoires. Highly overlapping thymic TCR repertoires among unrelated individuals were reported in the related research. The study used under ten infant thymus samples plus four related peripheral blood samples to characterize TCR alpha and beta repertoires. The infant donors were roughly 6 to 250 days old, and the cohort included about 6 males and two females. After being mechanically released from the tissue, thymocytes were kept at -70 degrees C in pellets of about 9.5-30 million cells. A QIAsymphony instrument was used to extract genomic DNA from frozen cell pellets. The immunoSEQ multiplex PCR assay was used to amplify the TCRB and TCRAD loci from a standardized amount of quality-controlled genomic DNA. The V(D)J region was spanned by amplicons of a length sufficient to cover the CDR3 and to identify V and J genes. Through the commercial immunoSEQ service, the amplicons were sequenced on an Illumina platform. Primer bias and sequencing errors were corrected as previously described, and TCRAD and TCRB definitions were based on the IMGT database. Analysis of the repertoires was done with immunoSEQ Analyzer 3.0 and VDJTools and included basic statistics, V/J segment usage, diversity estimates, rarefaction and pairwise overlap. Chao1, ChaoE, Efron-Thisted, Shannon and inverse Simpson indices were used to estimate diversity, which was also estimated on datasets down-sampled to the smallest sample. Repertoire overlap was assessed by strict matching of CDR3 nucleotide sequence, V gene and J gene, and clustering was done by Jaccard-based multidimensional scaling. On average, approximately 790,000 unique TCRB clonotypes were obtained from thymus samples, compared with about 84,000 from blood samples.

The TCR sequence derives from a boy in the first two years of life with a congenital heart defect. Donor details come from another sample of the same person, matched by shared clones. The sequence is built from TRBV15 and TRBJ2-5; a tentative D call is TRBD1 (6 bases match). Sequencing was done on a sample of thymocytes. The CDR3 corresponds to CATSRVPGEETQYF. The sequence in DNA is TGTGCCACCAGCAGAGTGCCAGGGGAGGAGACCCAGTACTTC. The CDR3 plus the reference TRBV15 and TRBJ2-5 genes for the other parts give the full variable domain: DAMVIQNPRYQVTQFGKPVTLSCSQTLNHNVMYWYQQKSSQAPKLLFHYYDKDFNNEADTPDNFQSRRPNTSFCFLDIRSPGLGDTAMYLCATSRVPGEETQYFGPGTRLLVL.